This T cell receptor (beta chain) is drawn from a study of blood T cell repertoires in COVID-19. Background on the study: The analysed material was cDNA or gDNA that came from T cells, B-cell-depleted T cells, or PBMCs.

Original analysis: Amplification of reference gene primers provided the estimated nucleated cell counts. Clones were read by immunoSEQ multiplex PCR, and TCRdb kept only the in-frame ones, dropping some. V and J calls and clone size follow that table, whereas D and trimming were derived from the DNA. The table lists 110,000 or so clones, 85% to 90% of them singletons. Germline CDR1 and CDR2: LNHDA and SQIVND (reference sequence). J gave up 8 bases and V 9 bases, and 13 bases lay outside the gene matches. This CDR3 comprises 15 residues. The V gene is TRBV19, the J gene TRBJ1-2; TRBD1 matches 12 bases. Input material: peripheral blood. The TCR sequence derives from a woman aged 50 to 60 with acute or convalescent COVID-19. CDR3 region: CASHPPGQGASGYTF. The CDR3 DNA follows: TGTGCCAGCCACCCCCCGGGACAGGGGGCCAGCGGCTACACCTTC. Full variable domain (remainder filled in from reference TRBV19 and TRBJ1-2): DGGITQSPKYLFRKEGQNVTLSCEQNLNHDAMYWYRQDPGQGLRLIYYSQIVNDFQKGDIAEGYSVSREKKESFPLTVTSAQKNPTAFYLCASHPPGQGASGYTFGSGTRLTVV.